The source of this TCR beta chain is a study of graft-versus-host responses after intestinal transplantation. The overall study: Anti-thymocyte globulin induction was given to all recipients, followed by tacrolimus and steroids for two to four years.

Study observations and caveats: High graft-versus-host to host-versus-graft clonal ratios were seen in allografts of patients with graft-donor T cell macrochimerism. Recipient marrow held GvH clones, some first seen in ileum or blood.

Some clones are missing from TCRdb's copy, which holds only in-frame ones; the method was immunoSEQ multiplex PCR. The table lists about 40,000 clones, 85% to 95% of them singletons. This clone was observed once. What it binds is not known. Trimming cost V 5 bases and J 5 bases, with 20 bases left between them. CDR1 is SGHRS, CDR2 YFSETQ, per germline. This CDR3 spans 15 amino acids. The source material was PBMCs, sampled 734 days after intestinal transplantation. J is TRBJ2-7 and V is TRBV5-1; D is possibly TRBD2 (6 bases). This TCR was sampled from a human patient who received an intestinal transplant, so some T cells may come from the graft donor. Here the CDR3 DNA reads TGCGCCAGCAGTTGGCCTAGGGACTCGCGCGACGAGCAGTACTTC. As protein: CASSWPRDSRDEQYF. The full variable domain, completed using reference TRBV5-1 and TRBJ2-7, is KAGVTQTPRYLIKTRGQQVTLSCSPISGHRSVSWYQQTPGQGLQFLFEYFSETQRNKGNFPGRFSGRQFSNSRSEMNVSTLELGDSALYLCASSWPRDSRDEQYFGPGTRLTVT.